The sequence of this T cell receptor (beta chain) was determined in a study of blood T cell repertoires in COVID-19. Germline V gene sequence: CDR1 MDHEN, CDR2 SYDVKM. Trimming cost V 5 bases and J 5 bases; bases outside gene matches: 8. The CDR3 sequence is 15 residues long. Per the study methods: Reference gene primer amplification gave nucleated cell count estimates. This table comes from immunoSEQ multiplex PCR, and its TCRdb copy is limited to in-frame clones, with some not included. That table supplies the V and J calls and clone size; D and trimming were determined from the DNA. The sample yields about 140,000 clones, 65% to 80% seen once.

This receptor was obtained from a man aged 55 to 70 with acute or convalescent COVID-19. Sequencing was done on a sample of peripheral blood. The J gene is TRBJ2-5, the V gene TRBV28, with 10 positions matching TRBD1. CDR3 residues: CASSGPGQGWETQYF. The CDR3 DNA follows: TGTGCCAGCAGTGGACCGGGACAGGGGTGGGAGACCCAGTACTTC.